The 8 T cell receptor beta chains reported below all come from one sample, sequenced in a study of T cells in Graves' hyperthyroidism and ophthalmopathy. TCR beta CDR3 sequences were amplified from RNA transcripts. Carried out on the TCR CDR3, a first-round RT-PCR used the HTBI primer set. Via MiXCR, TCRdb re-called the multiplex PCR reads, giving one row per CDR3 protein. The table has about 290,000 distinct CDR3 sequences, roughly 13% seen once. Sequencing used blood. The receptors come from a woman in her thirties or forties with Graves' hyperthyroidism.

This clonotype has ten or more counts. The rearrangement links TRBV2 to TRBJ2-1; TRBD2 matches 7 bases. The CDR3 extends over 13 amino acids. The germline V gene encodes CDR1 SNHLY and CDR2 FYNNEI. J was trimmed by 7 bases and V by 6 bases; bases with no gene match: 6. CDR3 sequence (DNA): TGTGCCAGCAGGGGGGGGGTGGGAAATGAGCAGTTCTTC. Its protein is CASRGGVGNEQFF.

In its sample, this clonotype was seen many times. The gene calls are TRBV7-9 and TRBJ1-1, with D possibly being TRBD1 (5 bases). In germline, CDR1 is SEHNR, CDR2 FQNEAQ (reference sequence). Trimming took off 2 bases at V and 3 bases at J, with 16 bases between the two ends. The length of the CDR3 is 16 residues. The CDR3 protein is CASSLKPVKGYTEAFF. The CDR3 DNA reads TGTGCCAGCAGCTTAAAGCCAGTTAAGGGGTACACTGAAGCTTTCTTT.

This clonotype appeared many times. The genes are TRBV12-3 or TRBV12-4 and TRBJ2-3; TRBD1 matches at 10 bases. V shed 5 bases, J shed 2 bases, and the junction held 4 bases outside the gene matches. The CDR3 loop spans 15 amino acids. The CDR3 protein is CASSLGQGFTDTQYF. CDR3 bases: TGTGCCAGCAGTCTGGGACAGGGGTTCACAGATACGCAGTATTTT.

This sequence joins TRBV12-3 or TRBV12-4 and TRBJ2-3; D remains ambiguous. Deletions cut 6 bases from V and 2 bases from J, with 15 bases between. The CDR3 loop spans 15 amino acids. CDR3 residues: CASSLGTIHTDTQYF. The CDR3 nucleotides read TGTGCCAGCAGCCTCGGTACTATCCACACAGATACGCAGTATTTT.

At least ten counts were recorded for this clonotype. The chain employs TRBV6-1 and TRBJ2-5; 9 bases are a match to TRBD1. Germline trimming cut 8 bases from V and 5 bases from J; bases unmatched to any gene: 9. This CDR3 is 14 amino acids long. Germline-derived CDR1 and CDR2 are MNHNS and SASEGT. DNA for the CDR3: TGTGCCAGCGACGGGACAGGGTCTCGGGAGACCCAGTACTTC. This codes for CASDGTGSRETQYF.

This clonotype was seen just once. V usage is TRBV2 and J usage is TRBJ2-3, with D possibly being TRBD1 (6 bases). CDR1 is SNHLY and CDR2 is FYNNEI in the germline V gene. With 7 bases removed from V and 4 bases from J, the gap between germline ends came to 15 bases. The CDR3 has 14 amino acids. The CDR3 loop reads CASTRRGSSDTQYF. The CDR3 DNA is TGTGCCAGCACTCGCAGGGGAAGTTCAGATACGCAGTATTTT.

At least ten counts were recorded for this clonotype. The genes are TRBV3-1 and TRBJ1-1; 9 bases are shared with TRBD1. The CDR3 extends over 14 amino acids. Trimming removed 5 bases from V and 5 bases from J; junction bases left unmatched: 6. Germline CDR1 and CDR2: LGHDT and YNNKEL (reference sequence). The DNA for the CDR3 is TGTGCCAGCAGCTACGACAGGGGGTCGACTGAAGCTTTCTTT. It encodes CASSYDRGSTEAFF.

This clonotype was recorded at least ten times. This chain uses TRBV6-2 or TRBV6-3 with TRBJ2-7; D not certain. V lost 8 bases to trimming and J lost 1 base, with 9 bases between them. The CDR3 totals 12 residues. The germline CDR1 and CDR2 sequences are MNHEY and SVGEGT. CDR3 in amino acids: CASLGSSYEQYF. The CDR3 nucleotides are TGTGCCAGCCTAGGGTCTTCCTACGAGCAGTACTTC.